Listed here is a single T cell receptor beta chain. At one end, the junction sequence differs from germline, possibly due to a read error. Primers used in a second PCR of roughly 7 to 11 cycles were a sample-barcoded 5' primer and a J-beta primer mix. One entry per CDR3 protein results from TCRdb running MiXCR on the 5' RACE reads. This sample yields fewer than 2,000,000 distinct CDR3 sequences, of which almost 35% are seen a single time; around 11% belongs to the top ten. The data stem from a study of blood T cells in healthy people across ages. Germline V gives CDR1 SGHRS, CDR2 YFSETQ. The CDR3 spans 13 residues.

The V gene is TRBV5-1, the J gene TRBJ1-2; 7 positions agree with TRBD1. The sequencing input was blood. This receptor was obtained from a woman younger than 45 in good health. CDR3 in amino acids: CASSFGTVYDYTF. Written as DNA, the CDR3 is TGCGCCAGCAGCTTTGGGACAGTTTATGACTACACCTTC.